These T cell receptor beta chains were read from a single sample in a study of beta chain features in type 1 diabetes. Produced via immunoSEQ multiplex PCR; TCRdb's table is partial and in-frame only. Of hundreds of thousands of clones listed, roughly 15% are singletons. The sample taken for sequencing was naive CD4+ T cells from blood. The receptors were sampled from a woman aged 18-29 years in good health. The CDR3 runs from the conserved cysteine through the conserved F or W. A D gene is named only where the DNA matches it firmly. Expanded clones are given a class, and other clones once, few, many or no size at all.

size	D	V	J	CDR3	DNA
few	.	TRBV18	TRBJ2-3	CASSPAGGSDTQYF	TGTGCCAGCTCACCAGCAGGCGGGTCAGATACGCAGTATTTT
.	.	TRBV6-5	TRBJ2-3	CASKARQSSTDTQYF	TGTGCCAGCAAGGCGCGGCAAAGTAGCACAGATACGCAGTATTTT
.	.	TRBV28	TRBJ2-7	CASSLVVTYEQYF	TGTGCCAGCAGTTTAGTGGTTACCTACGAGCAGTACTTC
few	.	TRBV29-1	TRBJ2-1	CSVAGKLSYNEQFF	TGCAGCGTTGCAGGGAAGCTCTCCTACAATGAGCAGTTCTTC
few	.	TRBV10-3	TRBJ1-2	CAISGQPNYGYTF	TGTGCCATCTCTGGACAGCCTAACTATGGCTACACCTTC
.	.	TRBV9	TRBJ1-2	CASSVRADDGYTF	TGTGCCAGCAGCGTTAGGGCAGACGATGGCTACACCTTC
few	TRBD2	TRBV9	TRBJ2-5	CASSVAPGLAGAPTGQETQYF	TGTGCCAGCAGCGTCGCCCCCGGACTAGCGGGAGCACCAACGGGCCAAGAGACCCAGTACTTC
.	.	TRBV7-2	TRBJ1-5	CASSSERRQPQHF	TGTGCCAGCAGCTCCGAGCGGAGGCAGCCCCAGCATTTT
few	.	TRBV4-2	TRBJ1-1	CASGRNTEAFF	TGTGCCAGCGGGCGAAACACTGAAGCTTTCTTT
few	.	TRBV10-3	TRBJ1-1	CATTVHERQLRRAFF	TGTGCCACCACAGTGCACGAGCGACAACTGAGGAGGGCTTTCTTT
few	.	TRBV6-6	TRBJ1-5	CASSPGRSNQPQHF	TGTGCCAGCAGTCCGGGAAGAAGCAATCAGCCCCAGCATTTT
.	TRBD1	TRBV5-1	TRBJ2-1	CASSLRGPAGDEQFF	TGCGCCAGCAGCTTGAGGGGGCCGGCAGGTGATGAGCAGTTCTTC
.	.	TRBV19	TRBJ1-1	CASSIRQLPNTEAFF	TGTGCCAGTAGTATCAGACAGCTACCGAACACTGAAGCTTTCTTT
.	.	TRBV19	TRBJ2-1	CASSIGPPAPEQFF	TGTGCCAGTAGTATAGGACCGCCGGCCCCTGAGCAGTTCTTC
.	.	TRBV4-3	TRBJ1-2	CASSQVGQAGGYTF	TGCGCCAGCAGCCAAGTGGGCCAGGCTGGCGGCTACACCTTC
.	.	TRBV7-9	TRBJ1-1	CASSLGSVTVEAFF	TGTGCCAGCAGCTTAGGGTCGGTGACCGTTGAAGCTTTCTTT
few	.	TRBV7-2	TRBJ2-7	CASSSPKTSRGMDEQYF	TGTGCCAGCAGCTCACCTAAAACAAGCAGGGGAATGGACGAGCAGTACTTC
few	.	TRBV10-3	TRBJ2-5	CAISESWGGETQYF	TGTGCCATCAGTGAGTCCTGGGGTGGGGAGACCCAGTACTTC
.	.	TRBV5-8	TRBJ2-3	CASSSPGRRTDTQYF	TGTGCCAGCAGCTCACCAGGGAGGAGGACAGATACGCAGTATTTT
few	.	TRBV28	TRBJ2-2	CASRTNTGELFF	TGTGCCAGCAGGACGAACACCGGGGAGCTGTTTTTT
few	TRBD2	TRBV27	TRBJ2-7	CASSLREGVYEQYF	TGTGCCAGCAGCTTGCGGGAGGGCGTCTACGAGCAGTACTTC
once	TRBD1	TRBV27	TRBJ2-2	CASSSGTGRTGELFF	TGTGCCAGCAGTTCCGGGACAGGGAGAACCGGGGAGCTGTTTTTT
.	.	TRBV4-3	TRBJ1-1	CASSQVAGSNTEAFF	TGCGCCAGCAGCCAAGTGGCCGGATCTAACACTGAAGCTTTCTTT
few	TRBD1	TRBV7-9	TRBJ1-1	CASRIQGDTEAFF	TGTGCCAGCAGGATACAGGGGGACACTGAAGCTTTCTTT
few	.	TRBV27	TRBJ2-5	CASSLRTARGETQYF	TGTGCCAGCAGTCTTAGGACAGCCAGAGGGGAGACCCAGTACTTC